This T cell receptor beta chain was identified in a study of CD8 T cells in ankylosing spondylitis. Regarding the study as a whole: From matched ankylosing spondylitis synovial fluid, disease-linked clones were reportedly recovered at significantly enriched levels. Reactive arthritis synovial fluid and blood previously showed some of these motif variants. In peripheral blood, disease-linked CD8+ clones occurred at relatively low frequencies.

TCRdb reanalysed the 5' RACE reads using MiXCR and keeps one entry per CDR3 protein. The repertoire has under 150,000 distinct CDR3 sequences, roughly 8.8% of them found once; the top ten carry roughly 8%. This clonotype was observed many times. The antigen is unknown. V lost 7 bases, J lost 2 bases, and 3 bases stayed unmatched. This CDR3 contains 14 residues. Germline lookup yields CDR1 SGHRS and CDR2 YFSETQ. The specimen was synovial fluid, either unsorted or a sorted T cell fraction (not recorded which). This chain links TRBV5-1 with TRBJ2-3, with 11 bases fitting TRBD2. The sequence derives from a male donor with ankylosing spondylitis. As DNA, the CDR3 is TGCGCCAGCGCGACTAGCGGGGCCACAGATACGCAGTATTTT. The encoded protein is CASATSGATDTQYF.